The clone carrying this T cell receptor (beta chain) was recorded a few times. As yet, its antigen is unknown. In germline, CDR1 is MNHEY, CDR2 SVGAGI. Unmatched junction bases numbered 7, after V lost 4 bases and J lost 9 bases. The CDR3 covers 14 residues. The PCR used 60 Vbeta and 13 Jbeta primers. As originally analysed: An analysis performed later counted roughly 80 million unique TCR beta chains (approximately 11 million of them shared). Here immunoSEQ multiplex PCR was the method, and the copy in TCRdb shows in-frame clones only, minus some. That table supplies the V and J calls and clone size; D and trimming were determined from the DNA. Among fewer than 200,000 clones listed, roughly 80% were seen once. This record belongs to a study of cytomegalovirus exposure and HLA in healthy donors. Overall study results and limits: There were approximately 150 TCR beta chains listed as cytomegalovirus-associated. Previously analyzed data showed that most TCR beta V segments were productive at a frequency of about 87% or about 30%.

Healthy bone marrow donors made up the donor group. The V and J genes are TRBV6-5 and TRBJ2-2; 8 positions match TRBD1. The sequenced sample was PBMCs. This receptor was identified in a woman aged 50 to 60 in good health and CMV-seropositive. CDR3 region: CASSWADRGRELFF. The CDR3 coding sequence is TGTGCCAGCAGTTGGGCCGACAGGGGCCGGGAGCTGTTTTTT.